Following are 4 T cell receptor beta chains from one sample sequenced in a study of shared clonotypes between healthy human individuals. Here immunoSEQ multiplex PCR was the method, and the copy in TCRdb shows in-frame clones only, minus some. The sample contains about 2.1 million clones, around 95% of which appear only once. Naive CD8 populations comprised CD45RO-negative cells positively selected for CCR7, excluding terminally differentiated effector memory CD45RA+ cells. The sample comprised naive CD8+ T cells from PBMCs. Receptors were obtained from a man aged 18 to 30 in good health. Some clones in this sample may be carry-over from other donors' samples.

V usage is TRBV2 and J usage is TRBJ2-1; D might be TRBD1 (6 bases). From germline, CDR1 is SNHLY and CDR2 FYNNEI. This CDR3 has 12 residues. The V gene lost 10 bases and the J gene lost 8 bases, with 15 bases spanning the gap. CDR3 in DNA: TGTGCCACGGGGACATTTGGGGATGAGCAGTTCTTC. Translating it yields CATGTFGDEQFF.

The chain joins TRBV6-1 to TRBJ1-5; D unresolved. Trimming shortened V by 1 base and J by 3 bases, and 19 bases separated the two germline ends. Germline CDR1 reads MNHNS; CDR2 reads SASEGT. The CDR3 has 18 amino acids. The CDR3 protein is CASSEEVTGAGYNQPQHF. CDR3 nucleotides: TGTGCCAGCAGTGAAGAGGTCACGGGCGCAGGTTACAATCAGCCCCAGCATTTT.

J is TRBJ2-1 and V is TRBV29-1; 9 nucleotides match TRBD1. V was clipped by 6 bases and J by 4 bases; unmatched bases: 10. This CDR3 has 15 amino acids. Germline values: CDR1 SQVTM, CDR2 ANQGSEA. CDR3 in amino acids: CSVSHRDRVYNEQFF. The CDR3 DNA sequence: TGCAGCGTCTCACACCGGGACAGGGTATACAATGAGCAGTTCTTC.

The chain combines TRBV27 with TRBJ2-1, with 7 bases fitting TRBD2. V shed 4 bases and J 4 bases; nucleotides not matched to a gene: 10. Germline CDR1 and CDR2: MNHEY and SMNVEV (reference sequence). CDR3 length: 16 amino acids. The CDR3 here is CASSSGIAGLYNEQFF. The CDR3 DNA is TGTGCCAGCAGTTCCGGGATAGCGGGTCTTTACAATGAGCAGTTCTTC.